The present T cell receptor beta chain was sequenced within a study of vaccination and CD4 T cells after COVID-19. About the study: Controls had a CEFX pool, an HIV-1 Nef pool, or no peptide added.

The Oncomine TCR Beta short-read assay was applied to DNA of cultured CD4+ T cells. TCRdb re-called the PCR reads with MiXCR, one entry per CDR3 protein. The sample contains around 14,000 distinct CDR3 sequences, about 50% of which appear only once. This clonotype showed up just a few times. Its antigen is unidentified. Germline CDR1 is SNHLY and CDR2 is FYNNEI. The CDR3 contains 16 residues. V was trimmed by 4 bases and J by 7 bases, leaving 21 bases between them. The study's findings and limits: Convalescent patients displayed spike mono-reactivity in 304 of 307 vaccine-specific clones.

Treatment denoted: roughly nine-day PBMC culture with coronavirus spike peptide pools or control peptides (ViraFEST assay). Peptide pool stimulation in ViraFEST expanded antigen-specific T cells, whose TCRs were then sequenced. Sequencing input: CD4+ T cells from blood, cultured in vitro. This sequence originates from a human donor who had recovered from COVID-19. The gene calls are TRBV2 and TRBJ2-3; possibly TRBD1 or TRBD2 for D (5 bases each). CDR3 protein: CASSGASGQGTNTQYF. The CDR3 coding sequence is TGTGCCAGCAGTGGGGCCTCGGGGCAGGGAACGAATACGCAGTATTTT.